This T cell receptor (beta chain) appears in the sequencing data of a study of T cell repertoires in cytomegalovirus infection. Study-wide background: Matching HLA type, along with CMV infection, was indicated by public TCR beta signatures. Regarding the study as a whole: HLA-C-restricted CMV-specific TCR beta clonotypes were dominant in the ex vivo response. Cumulative frequency (of public TCR beta family members) identified carriers of CMV plus the relevant HLA.

TCRdb re-called the reads through MiXCR, storing one row per CDR3 protein. The profile shows 560,000 or so distinct CDR3 sequences, approximately 16% of them singletons. The trim removed 5 bases at V and 7 bases at J, leaving 5 bases unmatched. The CDR3 contains 14 residues. The table lists this clonotype with many counts. Its antigen remains unknown. V usage is TRBV12-3 or TRBV12-4 and J usage is TRBJ2-2, with 9 bases matching TRBD2. Sequencing was carried out using CD8+ T cells from PBMCs. The clonotype originates from a human donor in good health (CMV status not recorded). Some clones in this sample may be carry-over from other donors' samples. The DNA of the CDR3 is TGTGCCAGCAGTGCCGGGACTAGCAGCGGGGAGCTGTTTTTT. Translated, it gives CASSAGTSSGELFF.